Listed below are T cell receptor beta chains from one sample, sequenced in a study of T cells in Graves' hyperthyroidism and ophthalmopathy. MiXCR was run by TCRdb on the multiplex PCR reads, yielding one entry per CDR3 protein. The sample gives 700,000 to 950,000 distinct CDR3 sequences, just over 35% of which show up once; around 30% is in the top ten. Sequencing was carried out using blood. All receptors come from a woman in her forties with Graves' hyperthyroidism. CDR3s include the opening cysteine and the closing phenylalanine or tryptophan.

J,V,CDR3
TRBJ1-2,TRBV19,CASSRGRGIHYGYTF
TRBJ2-7,TRBV7-8,CASSLAVAGNEQYF
TRBJ1-4,TRBV27,CSSSSEGVGEKLFF
TRBJ1-1,TRBV29-1,CSVASFGTEAFF
TRBJ1-1,TRBV20-1,CSARDPTLNTEAFF
TRBJ1-6,TRBV12-3/TRBV12-4,CASSAWSNRGNSPLHF
TRBJ1-6,TRBV7-7,CASSFKTGVGNSPLHF
TRBJ2-7,TRBV5-1,CASSLLIWQDDSYEQYF
TRBJ1-1,TRBV29-1,CSPKTAAGTEASF
TRBJ2-7,TRBV5-6,CASSWGLFYEQYF
TRBJ1-1,TRBV19,CASSISLLNTEAFF
TRBJ2-7,TRBV20-1,CSARDQERELNEQYF
TRBJ2-2,TRBV9,CASSVPRSAKNTGELFF
TRBJ2-7,TRBV28,CASSFASSHEQYF
TRBJ2-5,TRBV12-3/TRBV12-4,CASSRTGGVSETQYF
TRBJ1-6,TRBV9,CASSTSHDSYNSPLHF
TRBJ1-5,TRBV19,CASSRTGGINQPQHF
TRBJ1-1,TRBV12-3/TRBV12-4,CASRDTGNTEAFF
TRBJ2-3,TRBV29-1,CSVESPSGRADTQYF
TRBJ2-3,TRBV20-1,CSVPTSGSSTDTQYF
TRBJ1-6,TRBV7-2,CASSLRVYNSPLHF
-,TRBV24-1,CATSDPTGQGEQFF
TRBJ1-5,TRBV7-4,CASSLEGAGHQPQHF
TRBJ2-5,TRBV7-9,CASSSTGVVRTQYF
TRBJ1-6,TRBV20-1,CSARVGTASNSPLHF
TRBJ1-4,TRBV30,CAWSLGGEEKLFF
TRBJ2-2,TRBV11-2,CASSLDYTAGELFF
TRBJ1-2,TRBV20-1,CSALIPGQGAYGYTF
TRBJ1-1,TRBV19,CASSIGQRNAEAFF
TRBJ2-5,TRBV7-7,CASSLGPGASQETQYF
TRBJ2-5,TRBV5-6,CASSFPLTGQRETQYF
TRBJ2-5,TRBV2,CASSYNRVRREETQYF
TRBJ2-7,TRBV4-1,CASSQVRDTAYEQYF
TRBJ2-5,TRBV6-5,CASSFQLGPGSSETQYF
TRBJ2-7,TRBV10-3,CAISESMASGRLGEQYF
TRBJ1-1,TRBV20-1,CSAVTPRMNTEAFF